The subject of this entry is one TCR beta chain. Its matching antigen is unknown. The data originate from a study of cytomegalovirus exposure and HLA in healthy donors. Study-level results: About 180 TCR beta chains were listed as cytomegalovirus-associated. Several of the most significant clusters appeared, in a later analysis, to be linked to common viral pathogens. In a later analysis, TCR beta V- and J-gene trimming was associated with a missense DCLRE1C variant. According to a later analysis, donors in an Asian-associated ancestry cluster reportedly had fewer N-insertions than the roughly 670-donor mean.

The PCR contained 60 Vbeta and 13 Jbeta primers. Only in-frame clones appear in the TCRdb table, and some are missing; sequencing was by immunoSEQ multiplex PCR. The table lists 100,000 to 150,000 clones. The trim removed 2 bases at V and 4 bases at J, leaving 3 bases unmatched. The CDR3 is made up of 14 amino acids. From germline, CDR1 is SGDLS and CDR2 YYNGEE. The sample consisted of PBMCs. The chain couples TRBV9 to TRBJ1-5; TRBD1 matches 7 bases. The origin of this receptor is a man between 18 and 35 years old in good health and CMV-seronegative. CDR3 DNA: TGTGCCAGCAGCGTGGGACAGCTAAATCAGCCCCAGCATTTT. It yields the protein CASSVGQLNQPQHF.